Listed here are 4 T cell receptor beta chains from one sample, sequenced in a study of T cell changes during pregnancy in multiple sclerosis. TCRdb keeps only in-frame clones here, not all; method: immunoSEQ multiplex PCR. The table has tens of thousands of clones, about 88% seen once. The material was peripheral blood, obtained after pregnancy. Receptors were obtained from a female donor with multiple sclerosis, enrolled in a pregnancy study.

CDR3: CASSKQGYWDQPQHF. The CDR3, as DNA: TGTGCCAGTAGTAAACAGGGGTATTGGGATCAGCCCCAGCATTTT. The chain is built from TRBV19 and TRBJ1-5; TRBD1 aligns across 7 bases. The CDR3 sequence is 15 residues long. J gave up 5 bases and V 4 bases, and 8 bases lay outside the gene matches. Germline CDR1 and CDR2: LNHDA and SQIVND (reference sequence).

V gene TRBV5-1 combines with J gene TRBJ2-1, with D possibly TRBD1 on 5 matching bases. The CDR3 totals 13 residues. Germline-derived CDR1 and CDR2 are SGHRS and YFSETQ. Trimming took 1 base from V and 5 from J, leaving 7 bases between them. The CDR3 loop reads CASSLRTHNEQFF. CDR3 coding DNA: TGCGCCAGCAGCTTGAGGACACACAATGAGCAGTTCTTC.

This clone was detected a few times. The chain uses TRBV5-5 and TRBJ2-2, with TRBD1 identical over 7 bases. The CDR3 spans 14 residues. Germline loops: CDR1 SGHKS, CDR2 YYEKEE (reference sequence). V gave up 4 bases and J gave up 1 base; unmatched junction bases: 1. Here the CDR3 DNA reads TGTGCCAGCAGCCACAGGGGGAACACCGGGGAGCTGTTTTTT. Residues: CASSHRGNTGELFF.

This clone was found once. The chain combines TRBV27 with TRBJ1-3; D gene unclear. V lost 6 bases and J 1 base, leaving 16 bases between the germline ends. Germline CDR1 and CDR2: MNHEY and SMNVEV (reference sequence). The CDR3 is 16 amino acids. CDR3 in amino acids: CASRPGDFSSGNTIYF. The DNA for the CDR3 is TGTGCCAGCAGACCCGGAGACTTCTCTTCTGGAAACACCATATATTTT.